The present T cell receptor (beta chain) was sequenced within a study of blood T cell repertoires in COVID-19 (dated by TCRdb to 2018 to 2020). Study-level background: Samples covering the acute and convalescent phases of COVID-19 were provided by collaborators in the United States, Italy and Spain. The repertoires were released in a freely available public database intended as a resource for research on the immune response to SARS-CoV-2. The prospective study material was composed of cDNA or gDNA derived from T cells, B-cell-depleted T cells, or PBMCs. Deeply sampled blood TCRbeta repertoires from subjects exposed to, actively infected with, or recovered from COVID-19 were included in the dataset. Where available, HLA class I and class II types were taken from metadata supplied by the sample provider and were not determined by assay-based typing. The samples were drawn from the first 160 participants of the ongoing ImmuneRACE study and from 1,254 subjects provided by 6 global collaborators. The sample metadata nearly always contained a de-identified subject ID, COVID-19 status, age in years and sex. General study outcomes and caveats: The quantity of clinical and demographic metadata differed by source and by participant and was supplied without curation.

The CDR3 has 15 amino acids, counting the end cysteine and phenylalanine. Only the CDR3 region is kept as DNA, spanning 45 bases read in frame from base 1. V lost 3 bases and J lost 6 bases; the stretch between them is 18 bases long. Sequences MNHEY (CDR1) and SMNVEV (CDR2) are obtained from the germline V gene (reference sequence). The immunoSEQ Assay, a bias-controlled multiplex PCR, was used to amplify TCRbeta CDR3 regions from genomic DNA. The authors processed their data as follows. Nucleated cell counts per sample were estimated from amplification of reference gene primers within the assay. Sequence reads were collapsed and filtered to measure the absolute abundance of every unique TCRbeta CDR3 rearrangement. Productive Simpson clonality was computed per sample as the square root of Simpson's diversity index over productive rearrangements. TCRdb re-hosts the immuneACCESS table, in-frame sequences only. Its copies lack some clones; in the studies checked, an unresolved V gene accounts for under half of them, and the cause for the rest is not known. The V and J calls and the clone size are those of that table, but D and trimming were determined from the DNA. This sample comprises about 36,000 clones, 65% to 80% of them detected only once. The top ten clonotypes cover 2% of the sample.

Whole blood was collected in K2EDTA tubes by collaborating institutions according to the institutions' own protocols. For TCRbeta analysis, collaborator samples were shipped as frozen whole blood, as isolated PBMCs, or as DNA extracted from either sample type. A word on this clone: The specificity of this receptor is unknown. Base qualities were left out, and no much larger clone turns up one base away.

Sequencing used peripheral blood. The sequence was collected from a man in his sixties with active COVID-19. In this chain, TRBV27 is recombined with TRBJ2-7; D gene: possibly TRBD1, on 6 matching bases. The DNA sequence is TGTGCCAGCAGTTTTGGAGCTGGAACAGGGCCCGAGCAGTACTTC. Its translation is CASSFGAGTGPEQYF.